This record looks at one T cell receptor beta chain sequence and its context. The same CDR3 is also encoded by other DNA sequences in this sample. The record originates from a study of blood T cell repertoires in COVID-19. Clinical histories supplied by participants themselves formed the basis of cohort assignment. CDR1 is MNHEY and CDR2 is SMNVEV in the germline V gene (reference sequence). The junction had 2 bases not matched to a gene; V was cut back by 0 bases and J by 3 bases. CDR3 length: 14 residues. Repertoires were generated with immunoSEQ multiplex PCR, while TCRdb's copy carries only in-frame clones and drops some. There are over 200,000 clones in the sample; 82% occur only once, and 15% lies in the top ten.

Sequenced sample: PBMCs or T cells enriched from blood (not recorded which). The sequence derives from a middle-aged man who had recovered from COVID-19. The chain employs TRBV27 and TRBJ2-7, with 7 bases matching TRBD1. The CDR3 loop reads CASSLSRQGYEQYF. The DNA of the CDR3 is TGTGCCAGCAGTTTATCCCGACAGGGCTACGAGCAGTACTTC.